This record covers a single T cell receptor beta chain. Its antigen is not known. The entry originates in a study of monozygotic twins with inflammatory bowel disease. Study-wide results and limits: Distinguishing T cell subtypes was not possible. TCRbeta inverse Simpson diversity was decreased in IBD patients versus healthy co-twins.

This CDR3 is built from 17 residues. Germline V gene sequence: CDR1 SGHTA, CDR2 FQGNSA. Every TCR library consumed approximately 4,000 ng of total RNA. Each CDR3 protein gets one entry in TCRdb, which reprocessed the 5' RACE reads and gives no DNA. The sample yields 400,000 to 500,000 distinct CDR3 sequences, of which the top ten take up under 3%. The specimen sequenced was blood. The chain joins TRBV7-2 to TRBJ2-1; TCRdb calls TRBD2, which cannot be checked without DNA. The TCR sequence derives from a human donor with ulcerative colitis or Crohn's disease, or a healthy co-twin of an affected twin (not recorded which). The CDR3: CASGPPRGLPGLNEQFF. The full variable domain, its missing parts supplied by reference TRBV7-2 and TRBJ2-1, is GAGVSQSPSNKVTEKGKDVELRCDPISGHTALYWYRQSLGQGLEFLIYFQGNSAPDKSGLPSDRFSAERTGGSVSTLTIQRTQQEDSAVYLCASGPPRGLPGLNEQFFGPGTRLTVL.